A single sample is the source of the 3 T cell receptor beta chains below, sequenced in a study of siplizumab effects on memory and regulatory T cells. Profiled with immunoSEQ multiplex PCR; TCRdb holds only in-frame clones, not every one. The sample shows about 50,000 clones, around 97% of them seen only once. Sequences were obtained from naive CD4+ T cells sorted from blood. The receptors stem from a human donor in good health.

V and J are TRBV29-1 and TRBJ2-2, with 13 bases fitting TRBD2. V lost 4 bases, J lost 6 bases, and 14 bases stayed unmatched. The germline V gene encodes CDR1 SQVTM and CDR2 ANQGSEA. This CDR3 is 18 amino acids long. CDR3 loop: CSVGVRGLAGKGAGELFF. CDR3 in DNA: TGCAGCGTTGGTGTTCGGGGACTAGCGGGGAAGGGTGCCGGGGAGCTGTTTTTT.

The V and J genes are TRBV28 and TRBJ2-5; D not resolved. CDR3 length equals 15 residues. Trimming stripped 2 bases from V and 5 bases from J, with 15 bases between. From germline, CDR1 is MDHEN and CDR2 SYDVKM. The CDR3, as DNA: TGTGCCAGCAGTTTAGGGTCTACCGGCCTGGAGACCCAGTACTTC. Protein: CASSLGSTGLETQYF.

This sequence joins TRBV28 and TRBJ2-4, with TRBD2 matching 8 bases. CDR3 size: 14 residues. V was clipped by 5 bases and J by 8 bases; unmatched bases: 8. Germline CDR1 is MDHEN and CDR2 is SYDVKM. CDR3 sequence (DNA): TGTGCCAGCAGTCCTCCGGGACTAGTTTACATTCAGTACTTC. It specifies CASSPPGLVYIQYF.